This T cell receptor beta chain was retrieved from a study of blood T cell dynamics during melanoma immunotherapy. The repertoire was sequenced with immunoSEQ multiplex PCR; TCRdb's copy has only in-frame clones and lacks some. The sample shows about 6,300 clones, 88% of them seen only once. Time point indicated: week 3, after first cycle of checkpoint inhibitor. From germline, CDR1 is SGHTA and CDR2 FQGNSA. V lost 4 bases, J lost 6 bases, and 6 bases stayed unmatched. CDR3 length: 14 residues. The chain employs TRBV7-2 and TRBJ2-7, with 10 bases matching TRBD1. This receptor was identified in a human donor with melanoma. This specimen consisted of blood, obtained from a patient treated with checkpoint blockade. For the CDR3, the DNA is TGTGCCAGCAGCTACCGAGACAGGGGGCGCGAGCAGTACTTC. Protein product: CASSYRDRGREQYF.